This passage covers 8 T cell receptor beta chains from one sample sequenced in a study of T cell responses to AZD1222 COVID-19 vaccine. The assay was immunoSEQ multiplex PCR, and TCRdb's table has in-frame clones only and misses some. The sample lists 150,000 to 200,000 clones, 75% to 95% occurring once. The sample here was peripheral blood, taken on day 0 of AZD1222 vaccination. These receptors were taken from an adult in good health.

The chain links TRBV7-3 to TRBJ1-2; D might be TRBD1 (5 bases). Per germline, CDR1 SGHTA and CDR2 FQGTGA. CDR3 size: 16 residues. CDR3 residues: CGGRAPAKWAYYGYTF. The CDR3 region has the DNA TGTGGAGGCAGGGCTCCCGCGAAATGGGCCTACTATGGCTACACCTTC.

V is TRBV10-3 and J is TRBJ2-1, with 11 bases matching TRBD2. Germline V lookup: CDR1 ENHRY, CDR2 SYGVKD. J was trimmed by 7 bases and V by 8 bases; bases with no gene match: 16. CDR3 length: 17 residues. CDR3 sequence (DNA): TGTGCCATCGCAGGGACAGACGGACTAGCGGGTGGGAATGAGCAGTTCTTC. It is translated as CAIAGTDGLAGGNEQFF.

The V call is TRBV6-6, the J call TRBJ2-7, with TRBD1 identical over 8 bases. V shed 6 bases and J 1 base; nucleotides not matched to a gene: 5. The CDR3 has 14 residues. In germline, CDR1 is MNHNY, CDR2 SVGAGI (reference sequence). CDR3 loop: CASSHRQGSYEQYF. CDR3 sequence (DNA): TGTGCCAGCAGCCATAGACAGGGGTCCTACGAGCAGTACTTC.

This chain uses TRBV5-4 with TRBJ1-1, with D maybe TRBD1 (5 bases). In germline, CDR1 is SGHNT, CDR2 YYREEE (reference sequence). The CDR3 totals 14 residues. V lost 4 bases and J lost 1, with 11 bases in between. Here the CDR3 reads CASSPRGGNTEAFF. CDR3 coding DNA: TGTGCCAGCAGCCCCCGGGGGGGGAACACTGAAGCTTTCTTT.

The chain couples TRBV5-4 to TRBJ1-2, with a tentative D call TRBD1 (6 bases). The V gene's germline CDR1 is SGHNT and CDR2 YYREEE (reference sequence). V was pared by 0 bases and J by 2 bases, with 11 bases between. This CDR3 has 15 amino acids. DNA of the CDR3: TGTGCCAGCAGCTTGGCCGTCGGACAGAACTATGGCTACACCTTC. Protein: CASSLAVGQNYGYTF.

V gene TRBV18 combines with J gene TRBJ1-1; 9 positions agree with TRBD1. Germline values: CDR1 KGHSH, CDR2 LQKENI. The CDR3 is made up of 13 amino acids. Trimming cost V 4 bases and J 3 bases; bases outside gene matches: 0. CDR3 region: CASSRTGDTEAFF. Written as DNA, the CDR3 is TGTGCCAGCTCACGGACAGGGGACACTGAAGCTTTCTTT.

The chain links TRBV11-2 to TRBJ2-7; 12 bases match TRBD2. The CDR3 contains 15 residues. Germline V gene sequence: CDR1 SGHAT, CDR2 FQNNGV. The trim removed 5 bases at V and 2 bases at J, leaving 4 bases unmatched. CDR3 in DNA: TGTGCCAGCAGCCCAGGACTAGCGGGAACCTACGAGCAGTACTTC. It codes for CASSPGLAGTYEQYF.

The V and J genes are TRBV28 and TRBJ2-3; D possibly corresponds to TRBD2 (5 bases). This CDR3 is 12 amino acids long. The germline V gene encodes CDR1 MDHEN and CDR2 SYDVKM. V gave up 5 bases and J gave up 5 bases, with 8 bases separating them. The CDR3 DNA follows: TGTGCCAGCAGTGGGAGAAGAGATACGCAGTATTTT. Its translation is CASSGRRDTQYF.